This T cell receptor beta chain was sequenced for a study of T cells in Graves' hyperthyroidism and ophthalmopathy. On the study more broadly: It was at initial diagnosis, before any treatment, that peripheral blood was collected. Findings of the study overall: Most expanded thyroid clonotypes above 0.001 recurred in blood. It was a median 6.5 months before onset that the model predicted ophthalmopathy.

Amplified regions were TCR beta CDR3 sequences from RNA transcripts. First-round RT-PCR with HTBI primers amplified the TCR CDR3 region. TCRdb re-called the multiplex PCR reads through MiXCR, storing one row per CDR3 protein. Among under 500,000 distinct CDR3 sequences listed, around 15% were seen once. The V gene's germline CDR1 is MDHEN and CDR2 SYDVKM. V was shortened by 7 bases and J by 3 bases, with 18 bases between the two germline ends. This CDR3 is built from 15 residues. This clonotype was found many times. Its antigen is not identified. Material: blood. This clonotype was sampled from a man between 50 and 59 years old with Graves' ophthalmopathy. The V and J genes are TRBV28 and TRBJ1-1; D is perhaps TRBD1 (5 bases). CDR3 protein: CASTEAGVRDTEAFF. The DNA of the CDR3 is TGTGCCAGCACCGAAGCGGGGGTTCGGGACACTGAAGCTTTCTTT. Full variable domain (rest looked up from reference TRBV28 and TRBJ1-1): DVKVTQSSRYLVKRTGEKVFLECVQDMDHENMFWYRQDPGLGLRLIYFSYDVKMKEKGDIPEGYSVSREKKERFSLILESASTNQTSMYLCASTEAGVRDTEAFFGQGTRLTVV.